This is a list of T cell receptor beta chains from one sample in a study of shared clonotypes between healthy human individuals. Assay used: immunoSEQ multiplex PCR; TCRdb lists only in-frame clones, some missing. The sample holds 2,100,000 or so clones; approximately 96% are singletons and the top ten take roughly 0.13%. The specimen sequenced was naive CD4+ T cells sorted from blood. The receptors were gathered from a man aged 18 to 29 in good health. Each CDR3 is given with its conserved first and last residue. The D gene is left open where the match is weak. The size entry is marked missing in some rows and otherwise reads once, few, many or a size class.

>-|TRBV4-2|-|17|TRBJ1-2
CASSQGLHREDHYGYTF
TGTGCCAGCAGCCAAGGATTACACAGGGAGGATCACTATGGCTACACCTTC
>TRBD2|TRBV5-1|-|15|TRBJ2-3
CASSLALAGTDTQYF
TGCGCCAGCAGCTTGGCGCTAGCGGGCACAGATACGCAGTATTTT
>-|TRBV19|-|16|TRBJ2-2
CASSIGRGKSPGELFF
TGTGCCAGTAGTATAGGAAGGGGGAAGTCCCCCGGGGAGCTGTTTTTT
>TRBD1|TRBV29-1|-|14|TRBJ2-3
CSVDARGRTDTQYF
TGCAGCGTTGATGCCAGGGGGCGCACAGATACGCAGTATTTT
>TRBD1|TRBV28|-|14|TRBJ1-5
CASSEGQKNQPQHF
TGTGCCAGCAGTGAGGGACAGAAAAATCAGCCCCAGCATTTT
>-|TRBV11-3|-|16|TRBJ1-5
CASSFRHQDSNQPQHF
TGTGCCAGCAGCTTCCGTCACCAGGATAGCAATCAGCCCCAGCATTTT
>-|TRBV7-2|few|11|TRBJ2-7
CASSGYAEQYF
TGTGCCAGCAGCGGGTACGCCGAGCAGTACTTC
>TRBD1|TRBV7-2|-|17|TRBJ2-2
CASSLAPTGAGTGELFF
TGTGCCAGCAGCTTAGCGCCGACAGGGGCGGGCACCGGGGAGCTGTTTTTT
>TRBD2|TRBV2|-|16|TRBJ2-1
CASRGLLAGGPHEQFF
TGTGCCAGCAGAGGCCTACTAGCGGGAGGGCCCCATGAGCAGTTCTTC
>-|TRBV25-1|-|14|TRBJ1-1
CASSEYKGGTEAFF
TGTGCCAGCAGTGAATATAAAGGGGGCACTGAAGCTTTCTTT
>-|TRBV18|-|13|TRBJ1-2
CASSPGTDYGYTF
TGTGCCAGCTCACCCGGGACCGATTATGGCTACACCTTC
>TRBD1|TRBV18|-|14|TRBJ1-2
CASSTLGQGSGYTF
TGTGCCAGCTCAACTTTGGGACAGGGGAGCGGCTACACCTTC
>-|TRBV30|-|12|TRBJ1-3
CAWSVGRGAIYF
TGTGCCTGGAGTGTGGGGAGGGGGGCCATATATTTT
>TRBD1|TRBV28|-|16|TRBJ1-6
CASSLGQGAYNSPLHF
TGTGCCAGCAGTTTGGGACAGGGGGCCTATAATTCACCCCTCCACTTT
>-|TRBV28|-|12|TRBJ2-3
CASRETADTQYF
TGTGCCAGCAGGGAAACCGCAGATACGCAGTATTTT
>TRBD2|TRBV5-5|-|14|TRBJ2-5
CASSPGLAGQTQYF
TGTGCCAGCAGTCCGGGACTAGCGGGACAGACCCAGTACTTC
>-|TRBV7-2|-|12|TRBJ2-2
CASSLYEKELFF
TGTGCCAGCAGCTTATATGAGAAGGAGCTGTTTTTT
>TRBD1|TRBV19|-|14|TRBJ1-2
CASSTTGASHGYTF
TGTGCCAGTAGTACAACAGGGGCCAGTCATGGCTACACCTTC
>TRBD1|TRBV29-1|-|14|TRBJ2-3
CSVVGQGSTDTQYF
TGCAGCGTTGTAGGACAGGGGAGCACAGATACGCAGTATTTT
>-|TRBV29-1|few|11|TRBJ1-1
CSVGQTTEAFF
TGCAGCGTTGGACAGACGACTGAAGCTTTCTTT
>-|TRBV6-5|few|15|TRBJ1-6
CASTFGGDRASPLHF
TGTGCCAGCACTTTTGGGGGGGATCGGGCTTCACCCCTCCACTTT
>TRBD2|TRBV6-1|-|13|TRBJ2-5
CASRLAGLETQYF
TGTGCCAGCAGGTTAGCGGGACTAGAGACCCAGTACTTC
>-|TRBV6-5|-|11|TRBJ2-7
CASWSSEEQYF
TGTGCCAGCTGGTCCTCTGAGGAGCAGTACTTC
>-|TRBV11-2|-|13|TRBJ1-3
CASSLWLIHTIYF
TGTGCCAGCAGCTTGTGGCTAATTCACACCATATATTTT
>TRBD1|TRBV2|-|14|TRBJ2-7
CASSEQGARNEQYF
TGTGCCAGCAGTGAACAGGGGGCCAGGAACGAGCAGTACTTC
>TRBD2|TRBV7-2|-|18|TRBJ2-5
CASSSPSGSPARGETQYF
TGTGCCAGCAGCTCCCCCAGCGGGAGCCCGGCCCGAGGAGAGACCCAGTACTTC
>TRBD1|TRBV19|few|16|TRBJ1-6
CASSPRTGQGKSPLHF
TGTGCCAGTAGTCCGAGAACGGGACAGGGGAAGTCACCCCTCCACTTT
>-|TRBV7-2|-|18|TRBJ1-2
CASSSVRTALPYFYGYTF
TGTGCCAGCAGCTCGGTTCGGACAGCCCTTCCTTACTTCTATGGCTACACCTTC
>-|TRBV5-4|-|14|TRBJ1-2
CASNHWDTNYGYTF
TGTGCCAGCAACCACTGGGACACTAACTATGGCTACACCTTC
>-|TRBV5-4|once|14|TRBJ2-2
CASSQRTNAGELFF
TGTGCCAGCAGCCAACGGACTAACGCCGGGGAGCTGTTTTTT
>-|TRBV5-4|-|16|TRBJ2-3
CASSGETGLPGDTQYF
TGTGCCAGCAGCGGGGAAACAGGGCTTCCTGGGGATACGCAGTATTTT
>TRBD2|TRBV5-4|-|16|TRBJ2-3
CASSLFLAGLTDTQYF
TGTGCCAGCAGCTTGTTTCTAGCGGGATTGACAGATACGCAGTATTTT
>-|TRBV2|-|15|TRBJ1-5
CASSVSSTENQPQHF
TGTGCCAGCAGTGTTAGTAGTACAGAGAATCAGCCCCAGCATTTT
>-|TRBV7-6|-|13|TRBJ1-3
CASQGGIGNTIYF
TGTGCCAGCCAAGGGGGAATTGGAAACACCATATATTTT
>TRBD1|TRBV5-6|-|14|TRBJ1-1
CASSPTGAGTEAFF
TGTGCCAGCAGCCCGACAGGGGCGGGCACTGAAGCTTTCTTT
>TRBD1|TRBV6-1|-|12|TRBJ1-2
CASSEAGTGREF
TGTGCCAGCAGTGAAGCCGGGACAGGGAGGGAGTTC
>TRBD1|TRBV5-6|-|13|TRBJ1-5
CASSEQGRQPQHF
TGTGCCAGCAGCGAACAGGGGCGACAGCCCCAGCATTTT
>-|TRBV11-2|-|15|TRBJ1-4
CASSVTGYTNEKLFF
TGTGCCAGCAGCGTCACCGGGTACACTAATGAAAAACTGTTTTTT
>-|TRBV6-6|-|14|TRBJ2-3
CASTSGSSTDTQYF
TGTGCCAGTACCTCCGGGTCTAGCACAGATACGCAGTATTTT
>-|TRBV18|-|15|TRBJ2-5
CASSQRTIMEETQYF
TGTGCCAGCTCCCAACGGACAATCATGGAGGAGACCCAGTACTTC
>-|TRBV6-5|-|15|TRBJ1-3
CASSPAGGSGNTIYF
TGTGCCAGCAGCCCCGCGGGGGGATCTGGAAACACCATATATTTT
>-|TRBV2|-|15|TRBJ1-1
CASSEALGLVSEAFF
TGTGCCAGCAGTGAAGCTTTAGGGTTAGTCTCTGAAGCTTTCTTT
>-|TRBV6-1|-|12|TRBJ1-1
CASRDFNTEAFF
TGTGCCAGCAGAGACTTCAACACTGAAGCTTTCTTT
>-|TRBV10-1|-|12|TRBJ2-7
CASMPGTYEQYF
TGCGCCAGCATGCCAGGAACCTACGAGCAGTACTTC
>-|TRBV27|-|13|TRBJ2-5
CASSLSSLGTQYF
TGTGCCAGCAGTTTATCAAGTCTGGGGACCCAGTACTTC
>-|TRBV5-4|-|15|TRBJ2-7
CASSLYPGSSYEQYF
TGTGCCAGCAGCTTGTATCCGGGGAGCTCCTACGAGCAGTACTTC
>TRBD1|TRBV28|-|15|TRBJ2-1
CASSSGQGTYNEQFF
TGTGCCAGCAGTTCCGGACAGGGAACCTACAATGAGCAGTTCTTC
>-|TRBV2|-|13|TRBJ2-7
CASRDRNSYEQYF
TGTGCCAGCCGCGACAGAAACTCCTACGAGCAGTACTTC
>-|TRBV1|-|18|TRBJ2-3
CTSRATPRGRLRSDTQYF
TGCACCAGCAGAGCGACTCCCAGGGGGCGCCTCAGATCAGATACGCAGTATTTT
>-|TRBV18|-|12|TRBJ2-7
CASSFDSYEQYF
TGTGCCAGCTCCTTTGACAGCTACGAGCAGTACTTC
>-|TRBV5-8|-|14|TRBJ1-5
CASSPTPSNQPQHF
TGTGCCAGCAGTCCGACACCTAGCAATCAGCCCCAGCATTTT
>-|TRBV5-1|-|14|TRBJ2-1
CASSSDRAYNEQFF
TGCGCCAGCAGCTCTGACCGTGCCTACAATGAGCAGTTCTTC
>-|TRBV30|-|14|TRBJ2-1
CAWSRTTTNSEQFF
TGTGCCTGGAGTCGGACTACCACAAACAGTGAGCAGTTCTTC
>-|TRBV4-1|-|15|TRBJ1-2
CASSLIAGASYGYTF
TGCGCCAGCAGCCTAATAGCCGGGGCCTCCTATGGCTACACCTTC